What follows are 4 T cell receptor beta chains derived from one specimen sequenced in a study of T-cell memory formation after mild COVID-19. Each CDR3 protein gets one entry after TCRdb re-called the 5' RACE reads with MiXCR. This sample has over 45,000 distinct CDR3 sequences, with 28% found just once. Sequencing input: PBMCs or a T cell subset sorted from them (not recorded which). The receptors originated from a man aged 18-30 years who had mild COVID-19 (a few samples of this study predate the infection). Cell type and time point are not known.

This chain links TRBV3-1 with TRBJ2-5, with a weak D call TRBD1 (6 bases). CDR1 LGHDT and CDR2 YNNKEL come from the germline V gene (reference sequence). Trimming pared 1 base from V and 5 bases from J, leaving 20 bases between. CDR3 length equals 17 residues. The CDR3 loop reads CASSQGVHRAVEETQYF. CDR3 coding DNA: TGTGCCAGCAGCCAAGGAGTCCACAGGGCGGTTGAGGAGACCCAGTACTTC.

This clonotype has just a few counts. Here the CDR3 DNA reads TGTGCCAGCTCACCACAGGAAGCTAGCGGCACCTACGAGCAGTACTTC. Its translation is CASSPQEASGTYEQYF. The chain employs TRBV18 and TRBJ2-7; TRBD2 aligns across 7 bases. CDR1 KGHSH and CDR2 LQKENI come from the germline V gene. The junction had 8 bases not matched to a gene; V was cut back by 1 base and J by 2 bases. The CDR3 is made up of 16 amino acids.

The chain has TRBV4-1 and TRBJ2-7; 9 nucleotides match TRBD1. The CDR3 runs to 14 residues. Germline-derived CDR1 and CDR2 are MGHRA and YSYEKL. J lost 4 bases, V lost 4 bases, and 5 bases had no gene match. CDR3 nucleotides: TGCGCCAGCAGCCCGGACAGGGGCTGGTACGAGCAGTACTTC. It specifies CASSPDRGWYEQYF.

The chain joins TRBV7-6 to TRBJ2-1; weak D call: TRBD2 (7 bases). CDR1 and CDR2 (germline): SGHVS, FNYEAQ. This CDR3 spans 16 amino acids. With 2 bases removed from V and 8 bases from J, the gap between germline ends came to 19 bases. CDR3 in amino acids: CASSLMGGQSQDEQFF. The CDR3 DNA is TGTGCCAGCAGCTTAATGGGGGGGCAGTCCCAGGATGAGCAGTTCTTC. Using reference TRBV7-6 and TRBJ2-1 for the parts outside the CDR3, the full variable domain is GAGVSQSPRYKVTKRGQDVALRCDPISGHVSLYWYRQALGQGPEFLTYFNYEAQQDKSGLPNDRFSAERPEGSISTLTIQRTEQRDSAMYRCASSLMGGQSQDEQFFGPGTRLTVL.